What follows are 23 T cell receptor beta chains derived from one specimen sequenced in a study of Ad26.COV2.S vaccination and SARS-CoV-2 variants. Sequenced by immunoSEQ multiplex PCR; TCRdb stores in-frame clones only, minus some. The sample lists around 300,000 clones; around 89% were seen once. Sample treatment: around 19 received Ad26.COV2.S at low or high dose, single or two shots; 5 received placebo; per-sample allocation not given. The investigators took samples on day 63 after the first vaccine or placebo injection. The sample in question was peripheral blood, obtained in a trial of Ad26.COV2.S vaccine versus placebo. These receptor sequences come from a person aged 18-60 years who received the Ad26.COV2.S COVID-19 vaccine or a placebo.

This sequence joins TRBV9 and TRBJ1-1, with D possibly being TRBD1 (6 bases). The CDR3 consists of 14 residues. Trimming removed 3 bases from V and 4 bases from J, with 13 bases in between. The V gene's germline CDR1 is SGDLS and CDR2 YYNGEE. The CDR3 nucleotides are TGTGCCAGCAGCGCGATTCGACAGGCCACTGAAGCTTTCTTT. This sequence encodes CASSAIRQATEAFF.

J is TRBJ2-1 and V is TRBV27; 7 bases agree with TRBD2. The trim removed 0 bases at V and 15 bases at J, leaving 14 bases unmatched. In germline, CDR1 is MNHEY, CDR2 SMNVEV (reference sequence). This CDR3 is 15 amino acids long. The CDR3 spells CASSLSGTILNILFF. The CDR3 coding sequence is TGTGCCAGCAGTTTATCGGGGACTATCCTTAATATACTGTTCTTC.

The chain employs TRBV19 and TRBJ1-5, with a weak D call TRBD1 (5 bases). CDR3 length equals 15 residues. CDR1 and CDR2 (germline): LNHDA, SQIVND (reference sequence). Trimming left V 4 bases short and J 5 bases short, with 15 bases between. The CDR3 sequence: CASSTRQGFDQPQHF. The CDR3 region has the DNA TGTGCCAGTAGTACGCGCCAGGGTTTCGATCAGCCCCAGCATTTT.

This chain uses TRBV10-3 with TRBJ2-3; D unclear. Trimming took 4 bases from V and 6 from J, leaving 14 bases between them. The CDR3 is 14 residues long. Per germline, CDR1 ENHRY and CDR2 SYGVKD. CDR3 sequence: CAISGATSADTQYF. In nucleotides, the CDR3 is TGTGCCATCAGTGGGGCCACGTCGGCCGATACGCAGTATTTT.

The J gene is TRBJ2-1, the V gene TRBV9; TRBD2 matches at 9 bases. The CDR3 runs to 14 residues. Germline V gene data show CDR1 as SGDLS and CDR2 as YYNGEE. Germline trimming cut 4 bases from V and 6 bases from J; bases unmatched to any gene: 5. The CDR3 region has the DNA TGTGCCAGCAGCCGGGCTAGCGGGGTCAATGAGCAGTTCTTC. This sequence encodes CASSRASGVNEQFF.

In this sample, this clone turned up once. V usage is TRBV24-1 and J usage is TRBJ2-1; D possibly corresponds to TRBD1 (6 bases). The CDR3 consists of 16 residues. V was pared by 3 bases and J by 8 bases, with 19 bases between. Germline CDR1 is KGHDR and CDR2 is SFDVKD. The CDR3, as DNA: TGTGCCACCAGTGATCGCAACAGGGTAGGAGTCCATGAGCAGTTCTTC. This translates into CATSDRNRVGVHEQFF.

This CDR3 is CASRRFGDNQPQHF. Written as DNA, the CDR3 is TGTGCCAGCAGGAGGTTTGGAGACAATCAGCCCCAGCATTTT. The J gene is TRBJ1-5, the V gene TRBV28; D remains ambiguous. The CDR3 sequence is 14 residues long. Trimming stripped 6 bases from V and 3 bases from J, with 12 bases between. CDR1 and CDR2 from the germline V gene are MDHEN and SYDVKM.

The CDR3 bases are TGTGCCAGTAGTGAGATACCGGGACTAGCGGGTGGTAACGAGCAGTACTTC. Translating gives CASSEIPGLAGGNEQYF. This sequence joins TRBV19 and TRBJ2-7, with TRBD2 identical over 12 bases. This CDR3 is built from 17 residues. V gave up 5 bases and J gave up 5 bases; unmatched junction bases: 13. Germline CDR1 reads LNHDA; CDR2 reads SQIVND (reference sequence).

The CDR3 region is CATSRDRTGATDTQYF. CDR3 nucleotides: TGTGCCACCAGCAGAGATAGGACAGGGGCGACAGATACGCAGTATTTT. The chain uses TRBV15 and TRBJ2-3, with 9 bases matching TRBD1. V trimming: 0 bases; J trimming: 3 bases; junction bases outside the gene matches: 4. The CDR3 extends over 16 amino acids. Germline lookup yields CDR1 LNHNV and CDR2 YYDKDF (reference sequence).

This sequence joins TRBV28 and TRBJ1-5, with a possible D match to TRBD1 (6 bases). V lost 6 bases, J lost 8 bases, and 8 bases lay in between. The CDR3 extends over 11 amino acids. Germline CDR1 and CDR2: MDHEN and SYDVKM. CDR3 region: CASSRTEPQHF. In DNA form, the CDR3 reads TGTGCCAGCAGCCGGACAGAGCCCCAGCATTTT. Supplemented by reference TRBV28 and TRBJ1-5, the full variable domain reads DVKVTQSSRYLVKRTGEKVFLECVQDMDHENMFWYRQDPGLGLRLIYFSYDVKMKEKGDIPEGYSVSREKKERFSLILESASTNQTSMYLCASSRTEPQHFGDGTRLSIL.

The V gene is TRBV5-4, the J gene TRBJ2-3; D is perhaps TRBD2 (7 bases). With 10 bases removed from V and 0 bases from J, the gap between germline ends came to 15 bases. There are 14 residues in the CDR3. Germline V gene sequence: CDR1 SGHNT, CDR2 YYREEE (reference sequence). The CDR3 loop is CAFKGGASTDTQYF. CDR3 nucleotides: TGTGCCTTCAAGGGGGGGGCGAGCACAGATACGCAGTATTTT.

Of note for this clone: The same CDR3 can be traced to other DNA sequences in this sample. This chain links TRBV3-1 (or the pseudogene TRBV3-2) with TRBJ1-4; unclear D gene. CDR1 is LGHDT, CDR2 YNNKEL, per germline (reference sequence). The CDR3 spans 16 residues. Deletions cut 0 bases from V and 2 bases from J, with 10 bases between. The CDR3 sequence is CASSQDPGVTNEKLFF. The CDR3 bases are TGTGCCAGCAGCCAAGATCCCGGGGTTACTAATGAAAAACTGTTTTTT.

CDR3 nucleotides: TGTGCCAGCAGCCCAAGCGGGACACGGCTAATGAAATGGAATCAGCCCCAGCATTTT. It translates to CASSPSGTRLMKWNQPQHF. This chain connects TRBV7-3 to TRBJ1-5; possible D gene TRBD1, 6 bases. The CDR3 is 19 residues long. Germline values: CDR1 SGHTA, CDR2 FQGTGA. The V end lost 5 bases, the J end lost 4 bases, and 27 bases lay between the germline ends.

The chain has TRBV18 and TRBJ2-4, with D possibly matching TRBD1 (6 bases). From germline, CDR1 is KGHSH and CDR2 LQKENI. The CDR3 spans 16 residues. The V end lost 2 bases, the J end lost 6 bases, and 17 bases lay between the germline ends. The CDR3 coding sequence is TGTGCCAGCTCACCATCGAATACAGGGAGCAGAAACATTCAGTACTTC. Translating gives CASSPSNTGSRNIQYF. The full variable domain, its missing parts supplied by reference TRBV18 and TRBJ2-4, is NAGVMQNPRHLVRRRGQEARLRCSPMKGHSHVYWYRQLPEEGLKFMVYLQKENIIDESGMPKERFSAEFPKEGPSILRIQQVVRGDSAAYFCASSPSNTGSRNIQYFGAGTRLSVL.

In DNA, the CDR3 is TGTGCCAGCATCTACGACAGGGGGAACACTGAAGCTTTCTTT. As protein: CASIYDRGNTEAFF. The chain employs TRBV7-2 and TRBJ1-1, with 8 bases identical to TRBD1. The V and J ends lost 7 bases and 1 base, in that order; junction bases with no gene match: 5. The CDR3 is made up of 14 amino acids. CDR1 and CDR2 from the germline V gene are SGHTA and FQGNSA.

The chain employs TRBV11-2 and TRBJ2-7; D is undetermined. The CDR3 runs to 12 residues. CDR1 SGHAT and CDR2 FQNNGV come from the germline V gene. V was trimmed by 0 bases and J by 2 bases, leaving 2 bases between them. The CDR3, as DNA: TGTGCCAGCAGCTTAGATCCCTACGAGCAGTACTTC. It yields the protein CASSLDPYEQYF.

This clone has only one observation. The chain is built from TRBV5-1 and TRBJ2-5; possibly TRBD1 or TRBD2 for D (6 bases each). Trimming left V 0 bases short and J 1 base short, with 16 bases between. The CDR3 loop spans 17 amino acids. CDR1 SGHRS and CDR2 YFSETQ come from the germline V gene. DNA for the CDR3: TGCGCCAGCAGCTTGGTGGGGGGCTGGGGACCCCAAGAGACCCAGTACTTC. Translating it yields CASSLVGGWGPQETQYF.

The V and J genes are TRBV7-2 and TRBJ2-7; D uncertain. The CDR3 is 13 residues long. From germline, CDR1 is SGHTA and CDR2 FQGNSA. The V gene lost 2 bases and the J gene lost 2 bases, with 7 bases spanning the gap. The CDR3 nucleotides read TGTGCCAGCAGCTTAAAGGCCACCTACGAGCAGTACTTC. Translated: CASSLKATYEQYF.

J is TRBJ2-1 and V is TRBV6-8, with 11 bases matching TRBD2. V lost 1 base, J lost 3 bases, and 2 bases stayed unmatched. CDR3 length equals 16 residues. The germline V gene has CDR1 MNHGY and CDR2 SAAAGT. The CDR3 is CASSYYGLAGYNEQFF. The CDR3 coding sequence is TGTGCCAGCAGTTACTACGGACTAGCGGGCTACAATGAGCAGTTCTTC.

The chain carries TRBV9 and TRBJ2-3; 8 positions agree with TRBD2. J lost 0 bases, V lost 6 bases, and 6 bases had no gene match. The V gene's germline CDR1 is SGDLS and CDR2 YYNGEE. The CDR3 spans 15 residues. The CDR3 region has the DNA TGTGCCAGCACGGCGGGAGGCGGAAGCACAGATACGCAGTATTTT. This gives the protein CASTAGGGSTDTQYF.

The sample holds one count of this clone. This chain connects TRBV28 to TRBJ2-7, with TRBD2 identical over 9 bases. Germline trimming cut 2 bases from V and 3 bases from J; bases unmatched to any gene: 11. Per the germline V gene, CDR1 is MDHEN and CDR2 is SYDVKM. The CDR3 contains 17 residues. The CDR3: CASSLPTPLSGSYEQYF. The CDR3 DNA reads TGTGCCAGCAGTTTACCCACTCCACTTAGCGGGAGCTACGAGCAGTACTTC.

V is TRBV29-1 and J is TRBJ1-2; the D gene is possibly TRBD1 (5 bases). V was cut by 3 bases and J by 5 bases, with 13 bases left in between. The CDR3 is made up of 13 amino acids. Germline CDR1 is SQVTM and CDR2 is ANQGSEA. The CDR3 DNA reads TGCAGCGTTGACCACCCGGGGGGATATGGCTACACCTTC. This gives the protein CSVDHPGGYGYTF.

This chain connects TRBV20-1 to TRBJ1-1; perhaps TRBD1 as D (5 bases). With 6 bases removed from V and 3 bases from J, the gap between germline ends came to 5 bases. Looked up from germline, CDR1 is DFQATT and CDR2 is SNEGSKA (reference sequence). CDR3 length equals 10 residues. The CDR3 is CSAGDTEAFF. The CDR3 DNA follows: TGCAGTGCAGGGGACACTGAAGCTTTCTTT.